The text below deals with one T cell receptor (beta chain). Per germline, CDR1 DFQATT and CDR2 SNEGSKA (reference sequence). V lost 2 bases and J lost 5; bases outside the gene matches: 5. This CDR3 is 13 amino acids long. TCRdb redid the calling of the RT-PCR reads with MiXCR, one entry per CDR3 protein. The table shows fewer than 800,000 distinct CDR3 sequences, with approximately 14% occurring only once. Sequencing was done on a sample of memory CD4+ T cells from blood. The rearrangement joins TRBV20-1 to TRBJ2-7; 8 nucleotides match TRBD2. The sequence derives from a female donor in good health, serving as a healthy control. CDR3 sequence (DNA): TGCAGTGCTAGAAGAGCGGGAGTCGACGAGCAGTACTTC. Translation: CSARRAGVDEQYF.